Below, 2 T cell receptor beta chains from the same sample are listed, as sequenced in a study of blood T cell repertoires in COVID-19. Sequencing used immunoSEQ multiplex PCR; TCRdb keeps in-frame clones, though not all of them. In the table there are 290,000 or so clones, 85% of which are singletons. Sequencing was carried out using peripheral blood. All receptors derive from a man in his fifties with active or convalescent COVID-19.

The chain links TRBV4-3 to TRBJ2-3, with a weak D call TRBD2 (5 bases). Germline assignment: CDR1 LGHNA and CDR2 YSLEER. The V gene lost 4 bases and the J gene lost 1 base, with 12 bases spanning the gap. The CDR3 sequence is 15 residues long. The CDR3 DNA is TGCGCCAGCAGCCGCTTCCGGGGTGGCACAGATACGCAGTATTTT. Protein sequence: CASSRFRGGTDTQYF.

This clone was seen just once. The V call is TRBV28, the J call TRBJ1-5; weak D call: TRBD1 (6 bases). Trimming took 10 bases from V and 3 from J, leaving 25 bases between them. Germline CDR1 MDHEN, CDR2 SYDVKM. This CDR3 has 17 amino acids. The CDR3 region is CATVRVRFGQTNQPQHF. CDR3 nucleotides: TGTGCCACCGTCCGAGTACGGTTCGGACAGACCAATCAGCCCCAGCATTTT.